The 26 T cell receptor beta chains below all came from one sample that was sequenced in a study of Tregs in tolerant kidney transplant recipients. TCRdb's copy holds only in-frame clones and misses some; the assay was immunoSEQ multiplex PCR. In the table there are over 60,000 clones, 80% to 85% of which are singletons. The sequenced sample was CD4+ T cells from blood. All receptors derive from a human donor in good health.

The chain uses TRBV7-8 and TRBJ2-3, with 7 positions matching TRBD1. This CDR3 has 12 residues. Germline CDR1 reads SGHVS; CDR2 reads FQNEAQ. The V segment lost 5 bases and the J segment 7 bases; nucleotides outside the gene matches: 3. This chain's CDR3 is CASSVQGNTQYF. Written as DNA, the CDR3 is TGTGCCAGCAGCGTACAGGGGAATACGCAGTATTTT.

The chain uses TRBV10-3 and TRBJ2-6; unclear D gene. Germline V CDR1 and CDR2: ENHRY, SYGVKD. With 4 bases removed from V and 0 bases from J, the gap between germline ends came to 4 bases. This CDR3 has 14 amino acids. The CDR3 DNA sequence: TGTGCCATCAGTGTGTCCTCTGGGGCCAACGTCCTGACTTTC. Translating it yields CAISVSSGANVLTF.

V gene TRBV7-9 combines with J gene TRBJ1-1; no reliable D call. Between the trimmed V and J ends, which lost 3 bases and 0 bases, there was a span of 5 bases. CDR1 is SEHNR, CDR2 FQNEAQ, per germline (reference sequence). The CDR3 contains 13 residues. The CDR3 coding sequence is TGTGCCAGCAGCTTGTGGGTGAACACTGAAGCTTTCTTT. Amino acids: CASSLWVNTEAFF. The full variable domain, with the rest looked up from reference TRBV7-9 and TRBJ1-1, is DTGVSQNPRHKITKRGQNVTFRCDPISEHNRLYWYRQTLGQGPEFLTYFQNEAQLEKSRLLSDRFSAERPKGSFSTLEIQRTEQGDSAMYLCASSLWVNTEAFFGQGTRLTVV.

The V call is TRBV29-1, the J call TRBJ2-3; D is tentatively TRBD1 or TRBD2 (5 bases each). The CDR3 loop spans 16 amino acids. Trimming removed 7 bases from V and 8 bases from J, with 28 bases in between. Germline CDR1 SQVTM, CDR2 ANQGSEA. The CDR3 region is CSAAAGTGEKYGTQYF. The CDR3 coding sequence is TGCAGCGCCGCCGCCGGGACCGGAGAAAAGTACGGTACGCAGTATTTT.

A few counts support this clone. J is TRBJ1-4 and V is TRBV5-6; possibly TRBD1 for D (5 bases). Trimming pared 3 bases from V and 4 bases from J, leaving 13 bases between. Germline V gene lookup returns CDR1 SGHDT and CDR2 YYEEEE. CDR3 length equals 15 residues. The CDR3 protein is CASSYLRGGNEKLFF. CDR3 in DNA: TGTGCCAGCAGCTATCTACGGGGGGGTAATGAAAAACTGTTTTTT.

This chain connects TRBV18 to TRBJ1-5, with a weak D call TRBD1 (6 bases). The CDR3 extends over 16 amino acids. Trimming took 2 bases from V and 6 from J, leaving 17 bases between them. Germline assignment: CDR1 KGHSH and CDR2 LQKENI. The CDR3 DNA reads as TGTGCCAGCTCACCAACAAGGGGGGCTGTGGGTCAGCCCCAGCATTTT. It codes for CASSPTRGAVGQPQHF.

This rearrangement joins TRBV12-5 to TRBJ1-4; D is ambiguous. The germline V and J ends were trimmed by 3 bases and 8 bases, with 16 bases remaining between them. Germline V gene lookup returns CDR1 LGHNT and CDR2 FRNRAP. The CDR3 sequence is 15 residues long. Here the CDR3 reads CASGFHPGSWEKLFF. CDR3 bases: TGTGCTAGTGGTTTCCACCCGGGGTCATGGGAAAAACTGTTTTTT.

This clone appeared a few times. The chain carries TRBV30 and TRBJ2-7, with D hard to call. Germline CDR1 reads GTSNPN; CDR2 reads SVGIG (reference sequence). The V end was cut by 3 bases, the J end by 0 bases, with 6 bases between. The CDR3 runs to 12 residues. Here the CDR3 reads CAWRTVSYEQYF. CDR3 in DNA: TGTGCCTGGAGGACCGTCTCCTACGAGCAGTACTTC.

This clone appeared once. The chain uses TRBV11-3 and TRBJ2-1; TRBD2 might be the D (6 bases). Germline values: CDR1 SGHNT, CDR2 YENEEA. The V end was cut by 5 bases, the J end by 2 bases, with 10 bases between. The CDR3 has 14 amino acids. The CDR3 protein is CASSPGGTYNEQFF. The DNA of the CDR3 is TGTGCCAGCAGCCCCGGAGGGACCTACAATGAGCAGTTCTTC.

The V call is TRBV5-1, the J call TRBJ2-7; 16 positions match TRBD2. Germline assignment: CDR1 SGHRS and CDR2 YFSETQ. The junction had 3 bases not matched to a gene; V was cut back by 4 bases and J by 2 bases. The CDR3 covers 16 residues. CDR3 nucleotides: TGCGCCAGCAGCCCCGGGACTAGCGGGAGGGCCTACGAGCAGTACTTC. This encodes CASSPGTSGRAYEQYF.

The rearrangement joins TRBV4-2 to TRBJ1-4, with 7 positions matching TRBD1. From germline, CDR1 is LGHNA and CDR2 YNFKEQ. V dropped 1 base and J dropped 3; count of bases not matched to a gene: 8. The CDR3 is 17 amino acids. The CDR3 spells CASSQGQGGVANEKLFF. DNA of the CDR3: TGTGCCAGCAGCCAAGGACAGGGTGGGGTGGCTAATGAAAAACTGTTTTTT.

The CDR3 DNA reads as TGCGCCAGCAGCCAATCCCAGGCCGCGGGGGCTGAGCAGTTCTTC. This sequence encodes CASSQSQAAGAEQFF. The V and J genes are TRBV4-1 and TRBJ2-1, with TRBD2 as a possible D gene (7 bases). Trimming shortened V by 2 bases and J by 9 bases, and 17 bases separated the two germline ends. This CDR3 comprises 15 residues. CDR1 and CDR2 from the germline V gene are MGHRA and YSYEKL.

This rearrangement joins TRBV9 to TRBJ2-1; D gene uncertain. The CDR3 contains 14 residues. V lost 4 bases to trimming and J lost 8 bases, with 16 bases between them. Germline V gives CDR1 SGDLS, CDR2 YYNGEE. CDR3 bases: TGTGCCAGCAGCCCACACCCCGGTGCTGATGAGCAGTTCTTC. Translating it yields CASSPHPGADEQFF.

This sequence joins TRBV9 and TRBJ2-3; tentative D call: TRBD2 (5 bases). This CDR3 has 16 amino acids. V dropped 0 bases and J dropped 0 bases, with 11 bases sitting between them. CDR1 and CDR2 (germline): SGDLS, YYNGEE. CDR3 protein: CASSVGVSVSTDTQYF. In DNA form, the CDR3 reads TGTGCCAGCAGCGTAGGGGTTAGCGTTAGCACAGATACGCAGTATTTT.

The rearrangement uses TRBV7-2 and TRBJ2-7; 12 bases map to TRBD2. With 4 bases clipped from V and 3 bases from J, the junction kept 4 bases outside the gene matches. Germline V gene lookup returns CDR1 SGHTA and CDR2 FQGNSA. The CDR3 totals 15 residues. DNA of the CDR3: TGTGCCAGCAGCTCGAAGACTAGCGGGAGCTACGAGCAGTACTTC. Its translation: CASSSKTSGSYEQYF.

The chain has TRBV18 and TRBJ2-7; D unresolved. Germline CDR1 is KGHSH and CDR2 is LQKENI. V lost 0 bases to trimming and J lost 3 bases, with 9 bases between them. The CDR3 loop spans 14 amino acids. In DNA, the CDR3 is TGTGCCAGCTCACCACCAGGCGGACGCTACGAGCAGTACTTC. As protein: CASSPPGGRYEQYF.

This clone was counted between two and nine times. The chain recombines TRBV19 with TRBJ1-3, with D hard to call. Trimming removed 3 bases from V and 7 bases from J, with 13 bases in between. The germline V gene has CDR1 LNHDA and CDR2 SQIVND (reference sequence). CDR3 size: 14 residues. In nucleotides, the CDR3 is TGTGCCAGTAGTATCGGGCAAGTCGGTAACACCATATATTTT. Translation: CASSIGQVGNTIYF.

This chain connects TRBV5-1 to TRBJ2-3; possibly TRBD1 for D (6 bases). This CDR3 comprises 14 residues. In germline, CDR1 is SGHRS, CDR2 YFSETQ. V lost 4 bases and J lost 1, with 10 bases in between. CDR3 in DNA: TGCGCCAGCAGCCTAGCAGGGGGCACAGATACGCAGTATTTT. Amino acids: CASSLAGGTDTQYF.

The genes are TRBV7-3 and TRBJ2-2, with 11 bases fitting TRBD2. The CDR3 has 16 amino acids. With 1 base clipped from V and 4 bases from J, the junction kept 2 bases outside the gene matches. Germline CDR1 reads SGHTA; CDR2 reads FQGTGA. CDR3 sequence (DNA): TGTGCCAGCAGCTTAAGTGGGACTAGCGGCACCGGGGAGCTGTTTTTT. This sequence encodes CASSLSGTSGTGELFF.

The rearrangement links TRBV5-1 to TRBJ1-1; D call uncertain. Germline V gene lookup returns CDR1 SGHRS and CDR2 YFSETQ. Between the trimmed V and J ends, which lost 1 base and 1 base, there was a span of 5 bases. The CDR3 is 13 amino acids. The CDR3 DNA sequence: TGCGCCAGCAGCTTGAATCCGAACACTGAAGCTTTCTTT. Translated: CASSLNPNTEAFF.

The rearrangement links TRBV5-4 to TRBJ2-3, with TRBD2 identical over 8 bases. The CDR3 loop spans 17 amino acids. Germline V gene lookup returns CDR1 SGHNT and CDR2 YYREEE (reference sequence). Germline trimming cut 3 bases from V and 6 bases from J; bases unmatched to any gene: 15. CDR3 bases: TGTGCCAGCAGCTCTAAGGCTAGCGGGTCCCTAGGGGATACGCAGTATTTT. Translating it yields CASSSKASGSLGDTQYF.

The chain has TRBV6-6 and TRBJ2-1; a weak D match, TRBD2 (7 bases). The V gene's germline CDR1 is MNHNY and CDR2 SVGAGI (reference sequence). The CDR3 totals 11 residues. With 2 bases removed from V and 15 bases from J, the gap between germline ends came to 11 bases. CDR3 bases: TGTGCCAGCAGTTACGGGGGGGCCATGTTCTTC. This encodes CASSYGGAMFF.

CDR3 sequence (DNA): TGTGCCAGCTACAGGGACAACATGAACACTGAAGCTTTCTTT. Amino acids: CASYRDNMNTEAFF. The chain couples TRBV6-1 to TRBJ1-1; D may be TRBD1 (6 bases). The length of the CDR3 is 14 residues. Trimming shortened V by 8 bases and J by 0 bases, and 13 bases separated the two germline ends. Germline V gene data show CDR1 as MNHNS and CDR2 as SASEGT.

CDR3 DNA: TGCGCCAGCAGCTTCGGAGAGAACACTGAAGCTTTCTTT. Translated: CASSFGENTEAFF. The chain recombines TRBV5-1 with TRBJ1-1; unclear D gene. The CDR3 is 13 amino acids. The V end was cut by 2 bases, the J end by 1 base, with 6 bases between. Germline values: CDR1 SGHRS, CDR2 YFSETQ. Full variable domain (missing parts from reference TRBV5-1 and TRBJ1-1): KAGVTQTPRYLIKTRGQQVTLSCSPISGHRSVSWYQQTPGQGLQFLFEYFSETQRNKGNFPGRFSGRQFSNSRSEMNVSTLELGDSALYLCASSFGENTEAFFGQGTRLTVV.

The rearrangement uses TRBV29-1 and TRBJ2-3; TRBD2 matches at 10 bases. Trimming at V came to 3 bases and at J to 4 bases, leaving 10 bases not matched to a gene. The CDR3 covers 16 residues. Germline CDR1 SQVTM, CDR2 ANQGSEA. The CDR3 sequence is CSVEPPLAGLADTQYF. The CDR3 DNA follows: TGCAGCGTTGAGCCACCACTAGCGGGGTTGGCAGATACGCAGTATTTT.

The genes are TRBV6-5 and TRBJ2-7, with TRBD1 matching 7 bases. The CDR3 sequence is 14 residues long. J was trimmed by 5 bases and V by 5 bases; bases with no gene match: 9. Germline V CDR1 and CDR2: MNHEY, SVGAGI. The CDR3 reads CASSRLTGWNEQYF. In DNA form, the CDR3 reads TGTGCCAGCAGTCGGTTGACAGGGTGGAACGAGCAGTACTTC.